The 24 T cell receptor beta chains below all came from one sample that was sequenced in a study of cytomegalovirus exposure and HLA in healthy donors. The PCR had 60 Vbeta and 13 Jbeta primers. The table came from immunoSEQ multiplex PCR; TCRdb's copy has only in-frame clones and leaves some out. The table records about 80,000 clones, approximately 80% of them present only once. Material for sequencing was PBMCs. These receptor sequences come from a man aged 45 to 65 in good health and CMV-seropositive.

This clone appeared a few times. The V and J genes are TRBV2 and TRBJ1-5, with TRBD1 identical over 11 bases. The CDR3 totals 15 residues. Germline lookup yields CDR1 SNHLY and CDR2 FYNNEI. V shed 7 bases, J shed 1 base, and the junction held 3 bases outside the gene matches. CDR3 amino acids: CASTWTGGSNQPQHF. Here the CDR3 DNA reads TGTGCCAGCACCTGGACAGGGGGCAGCAATCAGCCCCAGCATTTT.

This chain uses TRBV7-8 with TRBJ2-5; D possibly corresponds to TRBD2 (5 bases). The germline gives CDR1 SGHVS, CDR2 FQNEAQ. The ends were cut back, 3 bases at V and 4 bases at J, with 15 bases in the middle. This CDR3 spans 15 amino acids. CDR3 loop: CASSFPGMKGETQYF. The CDR3 DNA is TGTGCCAGCAGCTTCCCCGGGATGAAGGGAGAGACCCAGTACTTC.

The CDR3, as DNA: TGTGCCAGCAGAACTAGCGGGAGTAGCCCCTACGAGCAGTACTTC. Its protein is CASRTSGSSPYEQYF. The genes are TRBV5-6 and TRBJ2-5; the match to TRBD2 covers 11 bases. The closer fit of TRBJ2-7 to the DNA end suggests the J call may be wrong. Germline CDR1 and CDR2: SGHDT and YYEEEE. The CDR3 extends over 15 amino acids.

The rearrangement uses TRBV7-6 and TRBJ1-1; 8 bases line up with TRBD1. Germline V gene sequence: CDR1 SGHVS, CDR2 FNYEAQ. This CDR3 contains 14 residues. Losses at the gene ends were 7 bases for V and 5 bases for J; bases not matched to a gene: 9. The CDR3 sequence is CASTNTGGITEAFF. CDR3 DNA: TGTGCCAGCACCAACACAGGGGGAATTACTGAAGCTTTCTTT.

Points on this clone: At one boundary the junction diverges from the germline segment, which might be a read error. V gene TRBV7-7 combines with J gene TRBJ2-3, with D maybe TRBD2 (6 bases). Per the germline V gene, CDR1 is SSHAT and CDR2 is FNYEAQ (reference sequence). This CDR3 is built from 15 residues. The CDR3 spells CASSFTSRQTDTQYF. The CDR3 coding sequence is TGTGCTAGCAGCTTTACTAGCCGACAAACAGATACGCAGTATTTT. The whole variable domain, remainder taken from reference TRBV7-7 and TRBJ2-3, is GAGVSQSPRYKVTKRGQDVTLRCDPISSHATLYWYQQALGQGPEFLTYFNYEAQPDKSGLPSDRFSAERPEGSISTLTIQRTEQRDSAMYRCASSFTSRQTDTQYFGPGTRLTVL.

The chain has TRBV11-2 and TRBJ2-3; TRBD1 matches 7 bases. V trimming: 3 bases; J trimming: 0 bases; junction bases outside the gene matches: 0. The CDR3 runs to 14 residues. The germline CDR1 and CDR2 sequences are SGHAT and FQNNGV. The CDR3 sequence: CASSLGQSTDTQYF. CDR3 DNA: TGTGCCAGCAGCTTGGGACAGAGCACAGATACGCAGTATTTT.

V and J are TRBV5-5 and TRBJ2-7, with 8 bases matching TRBD2. CDR3 length: 15 amino acids. V was pared by 0 bases and J by 2 bases, with 4 bases of the junction left unmatched. Germline values: CDR1 SGHKS, CDR2 YYEKEE (reference sequence). The CDR3 here is CASSLAGGLAYEQYF. The CDR3 DNA follows: TGTGCCAGCAGCTTGGCGGGAGGGCTTGCCTACGAGCAGTACTTC.

V gene TRBV19 combines with J gene TRBJ2-1; 8 bases are shared with TRBD2. This CDR3 has 14 residues. V lost 7 bases, J lost 7 bases, and 9 bases stayed unmatched. Germline-derived CDR1 and CDR2 are LNHDA and SQIVND (reference sequence). The CDR3 is CASTKGREVNEQFF. Written as DNA, the CDR3 is TGTGCCAGTACCAAAGGGCGGGAGGTGAATGAGCAGTTCTTC.

The J gene is TRBJ1-2, the V gene TRBV5-4; 7 bases map to TRBD1. Unmatched junction bases numbered 1, after V lost 4 bases and J lost 4 bases. In germline, CDR1 is SGHNT, CDR2 YYREEE (reference sequence). The CDR3 is 12 amino acids. The CDR3 reads CASSRDSYGYTF. The CDR3 DNA follows: TGTGCCAGCAGCCGGGACAGCTATGGCTACACCTTC.

The chain carries TRBV2 and TRBJ1-1, with 9 bases that match TRBD1. V shed 11 bases, J shed 4 bases, and the junction held 8 bases outside the gene matches. In germline, CDR1 is SNHLY, CDR2 FYNNEI. The CDR3 is made up of 13 amino acids. Here the CDR3 reads CAGGQGVGTEAFF. The DNA for the CDR3 is TGTGCCGGGGGACAGGGAGTAGGCACTGAAGCTTTCTTT.

The chain joins TRBV7-9 to TRBJ2-1; D is possibly TRBD2 (6 bases). Germline CDR1 reads SEHNR; CDR2 reads FQNEAQ (reference sequence). The CDR3 length is 12 residues. V was trimmed by 5 bases and J by 15 bases, leaving 17 bases between them. This chain's CDR3 is CASSGGTPEGFF. For the CDR3, the DNA is TGTGCCAGCAGCGGCGGGACCCCCGAGGGGTTCTTC. The variable domain in full, with the rest retrieved from reference TRBV7-9 and TRBJ2-1, is DTGVSQNPRHKITKRGQNVTFRCDPISEHNRLYWYRQTLGQGPEFLTYFQNEAQLEKSRLLSDRFSAERPKGSFSTLEIQRTEQGDSAMYLCASSGGTPEGFFGPGTRLTVL.

V gene TRBV10-3 combines with J gene TRBJ2-7; the match to TRBD2 covers 11 bases. V was pared by 2 bases and J by 2 bases, with 5 bases of the junction left unmatched. Germline assignment: CDR1 ENHRY and CDR2 SYGVKD. The CDR3 totals 16 residues. CDR3 residues: CAISELAGGGTYEQYF. CDR3 nucleotide sequence: TGTGCCATCAGTGAGCTAGCGGGAGGCGGAACCTACGAGCAGTACTTC.

V usage is TRBV18 and J usage is TRBJ1-5; 7 bases are shared with TRBD1. The CDR3 runs to 14 residues. Germline trimming cut 5 bases from V and 6 bases from J; bases unmatched to any gene: 7. Germline V lookup: CDR1 KGHSH, CDR2 LQKENI. The CDR3 region is CASSSRQGSQPQHF. Written as DNA, the CDR3 is TGTGCCAGCTCATCGAGACAGGGAAGTCAGCCCCAGCATTTT.

This sequence joins TRBV19 and TRBJ1-4; D is uncertain. CDR1 and CDR2 from the germline V gene are LNHDA and SQIVND (reference sequence). Trimming shortened V by 2 bases and J by 7 bases, and 11 bases separated the two germline ends. The CDR3 is made up of 14 amino acids. In DNA form, the CDR3 reads TGTGCCAGTAGTATAAAACGGTTCCGTGAAAAACTGTTTTTT. As protein: CASSIKRFREKLFF.

The V gene is TRBV10-3, the J gene TRBJ1-6; TRBD1 is a possible D gene (5 bases). V lost 11 bases to trimming and J lost 13 bases, with 21 bases between them. The CDR3 totals 13 residues. Germline CDR1 ENHRY, CDR2 SYGVKD. The DNA of the CDR3 is TGTGCCTCGGGGGGGACTGTCCCAAGGCCCCTCCACTTT. Amino acid sequence: CASGGTVPRPLHF.

This clone was observed a single time. This chain joins TRBV7-8 and TRBJ2-7; 8 nucleotides align to TRBD2. The CDR3 is 17 amino acids. Trimming cost V 0 bases and J 0 bases; bases outside gene matches: 7. Germline V CDR1 and CDR2: SGHVS, FQNEAQ. CDR3 sequence reads: CASSLARLAGPSYEQYF. The CDR3 DNA follows: TGTGCCAGCAGCTTAGCGAGGTTAGCGGGACCCTCCTACGAGCAGTACTTC.

Comments on this clone: Germline and junction disagree at one end, which may indicate a read error. V is TRBV7-9 and J is TRBJ2-5; a possible D gene is TRBD2 (7 bases). This CDR3 has 15 amino acids. Germline V gene data show CDR1 as SEHNR and CDR2 as FQNEAQ (reference sequence). CDR3 amino acids: CSSSLSSGGGGTQYF. The DNA of the CDR3 is TGTTCCAGCAGCTTATCTAGCGGAGGGGGGGGGACCCAGTACTTC.

This clone was detected a few times. This chain uses TRBV9 with TRBJ2-2; unclear D gene. Germline V gives CDR1 SGDLS, CDR2 YYNGEE. The CDR3 extends over 16 amino acids. Between the trimmed V and J ends, which lost 1 base and 4 bases, there was a span of 14 bases. The CDR3 region is CASSVSLFARTGELFF. In nucleotides, the CDR3 is TGTGCCAGCAGCGTAAGTTTGTTTGCGCGCACCGGGGAGCTGTTTTTT.

A single count supports this clone. The V and J genes are TRBV27 and TRBJ1-5; TRBD1 matches at 8 bases. The germline V gene has CDR1 MNHEY and CDR2 SMNVEV (reference sequence). V was clipped by 6 bases and J by 6 bases; unmatched bases: 1. The CDR3 contains 12 residues. CDR3 loop: CASRTGAQPQHF. CDR3 coding DNA: TGTGCCAGCAGGACAGGGGCTCAGCCCCAGCATTTT.

This clone has only one observation. V usage is TRBV7-6 and J usage is TRBJ2-1; 7 bases are shared with TRBD1. The CDR3 spans 15 residues. V shed 5 bases and J 9 bases; nucleotides not matched to a gene: 13. Germline assignment: CDR1 SGHVS and CDR2 FNYEAQ. CDR3 bases: TGTGCCAGCAGCCCCGTAATACTACAGGGGAGTGAGCAGTTCTTC. Translating it yields CASSPVILQGSEQFF. Together with reference TRBV7-6 and TRBJ2-1, the CDR3 gives the full variable domain: GAGVSQSPRYKVTKRGQDVALRCDPISGHVSLYWYRQALGQGPEFLTYFNYEAQQDKSGLPNDRFSAERPEGSISTLTIQRTEQRDSAMYRCASSPVILQGSEQFFGPGTRLTVL.

This chain links TRBV7-2 with TRBJ2-5; 13 bases are a match to TRBD2. The tail of the sequence fits TRBJ2-7 better, so the J call may be wrong. CDR3 size: 15 residues. Germline assignment: CDR1 SGHTA and CDR2 FQGNSA. CDR3 loop: CASSPGLAGVYEQYF. Written as DNA, the CDR3 is TGTGCCAGCAGCCCCGGACTAGCGGGAGTCTACGAGCAGTACTTC.

The V gene is TRBV19, the J gene TRBJ2-1; 9 bases fit TRBD2. Germline lookup yields CDR1 LNHDA and CDR2 SQIVND (reference sequence). V was clipped by 5 bases and J by 10 bases; unmatched bases: 18. CDR3 length: 17 amino acids. CDR3 loop: CASSDGSGRGRAGEQFF. The CDR3 region has the DNA TGTGCCAGTAGTGATGGGTCAGGGCGCGGGAGGGCCGGGGAGCAGTTCTTC.

This chain uses TRBV4-3 with TRBJ1-5; D call uncertain. Per the germline V gene, CDR1 is LGHNA and CDR2 is YSLEER. Trimming shortened V by 0 bases and J by 5 bases, and 5 bases separated the two germline ends. The CDR3 is 13 residues long. The CDR3 DNA reads TGCGCCAGCAGCCAAGAGGTAGATCAGCCCCAGCATTTT. This codes for CASSQEVDQPQHF.

The chain links TRBV7-9 to TRBJ2-7; D is possibly TRBD1 (6 bases). V gave up 1 base and J gave up 6 bases, with 10 bases separating them. The CDR3 consists of 13 residues. In germline, CDR1 is SEHNR, CDR2 FQNEAQ (reference sequence). CDR3 coding DNA: TGTGCCAGCAGCTTAGAGACAGGTACCGAGCAGTACTTC. Amino acids: CASSLETGTEQYF.